This TCR beta chain was sequenced during a study of blood T cells in healthy people across ages. Study context: Per two T cells, template switching captured roughly one barcoded beta molecule.

Study findings and constraints: Across the age range, TCR beta diversity per million T cells fell in a roughly linear way. Diversity estimates from one million T cells were considered underestimates.

A second about 7 to 11 cycle PCR used barcoded and J-beta primers. Every sample returned 2.5 million or more CDR3-containing paired-end reads. TCRdb called the 5' RACE reads again in MiXCR, with one record for every CDR3 protein. The top ten clones hold around 7.7% of a sample with around 1,500,000 distinct CDR3 sequences, under 30% of them seen once. With regard to this clonotype: Antigen unknown.

The source material was blood. This clonotype was obtained from a woman younger than 45 in good health.

CDR3 sequence (DNA): TGCAGTGCGAACATTCTCTACGAGCAGTACTTC. Its translation is CSANILYEQYF. The chain recombines TRBV20-1 with TRBJ2-5; D is undetermined. The DNA matches TRBJ2-7 better at its end, which makes the J call doubtful. Per germline, CDR1 DFQATT and CDR2 SNEGSKA (reference sequence). The CDR3 totals 11 residues.